This TCR beta chain was sequenced for a study of spatial heterogeneity in lung cancer (dated 2019 in TCRdb). Background for the entire study: More beta-chain than alpha-chain transcripts were consistently detected, likely reflecting higher beta-chain transcript abundance. At surgery, both alpha and beta chains were TCR-sequenced in about 200 tumor regions, fewer than 85 matched nontumor lung samples and a few dozen PBMC samples. The study quantitatively compared TCR alpha and beta repertoires across multiple tumor regions, matched nontumor lung and blood in non-small cell lung cancer. In the raw uncorrected reads, each unique combination of TCR and UMI appeared on average more than ten times. In tumor regions, TCR transcript counts showed a strong correlation with a T cell transcriptional module score from matched bulk RNA-seq. Nonsynonymous mutation counts, determined by whole-exome sequencing of tumor tissue, were related to TCR repertoire features. The investigation overall reported the following: Confirming at a functional level the hypothesis that regional TCRs recognize regional mutations was considered to require additional single-cell paired TCR alpha and beta sequencing. The count of ubiquitous expanded TCRs correlated with the count of ubiquitous nonsynonymous mutations, and the count of regional expanded TCRs correlated with the count of regional nonsynonymous mutations. TCR-seq was estimated to cover only approximately 6.4% of tumor T cells for alpha chains and around 13% for beta chains. The number of expanded intratumoral alpha and beta TCRs correlated with the tumor nonsynonymous mutation count.

The CDR3 spans 14 residues, from the cysteine through the phenylalanine. Only the CDR3 DNA is retained, 42 bases long and in frame from the first base. Based on the germline V gene, the CDR1 and CDR2 sequences are SNHLY and FYNNEI. The V end loses 3 bases and the J end loses 4 bases, and a stretch of 10 bases separates them. This clonotype was found many times. Its antigen is currently not known. It has no much larger one-base neighbor in the sample; base qualities were not kept. Library creation used 5' RACE. Instrument used: NextSeq 500. To allow correction of PCR and sequencing errors, the TCR library protocol tagged every TCR cDNA molecule with a unique molecular identifier. The paper's data handling went like this. Decombinator tools were used for TCR identification, UMI-based error correction and CDR3 extraction. Expanded TCRs were defined as those above a frequency of 2 per 1,000, corresponding to the top 1% of the tumor frequency distribution. Expanded tumor TCRs statistically deemed absent (corrected P<0.05) from at least one tumor region were classed as regional, and all other expanded tumor TCRs were classed as ubiquitous. Renyi diversity was calculated using the R vegan package after each repertoire was subsampled 100 times to 5,000 TCRs. CDR3 similarity networks were built from amino acid triplet string-kernel similarity, with CDR3s being connected when pairwise similarity was above 0.82. Starting from the raw public reads, TCRdb applied fastp trimming at Q25, assembled clones with MiXCR and retained in-frame beta chains. CDR3 protein sequences are deduplicated, and each keeps its most common genes and DNA. These V and J calls rely on TCRdb rather than the paper's analysis. The sample table contains 5,500 to 8,500 distinct CDR3 sequences; only one count was recorded for 3% to 3.5% of them. About 15% of the sample is in the top ten clones.

Read against the paper, the sample's time point label means: sample taken at primary tumor resection. Samples were obtained from approximately 70 patients with early-stage, untreated non-small cell lung cancer from the lung TRACERx cohort. TCR sequencing used whole RNA extracted from tumor and nontumor lung tissue, or from cryopreserved PBMC samples, without cell sorting. Patients were selected for TCR sequencing only if sufficient RNA was available from at least two tumor regions. Tumor and adjacent nontumor lung specimens were reviewed by a lung pathologist before selection. This TCR derives from a male donor with early-stage non-small cell lung cancer. The chain is made from TRBV2 and TRBJ2-1; no D gene is confidently identified. Specimen: lung tumor tissue, collected at surgery. CDR3 loop: CASSDPTYYNEQFF. The DNA sequence is TGTGCCAGCAGTGACCCAACTTATTACAATGAGCAGTTCTTC. Reference TRBV2 and TRBJ2-1 genes cover what lies past the CDR3, so the full variable domain is EPEVTQTPSHQVTQMGQEVILRCVPISNHLYFYWYRQILGQKVEFLVSFYNNEISEKSEIFDDQFSVERPDGSNFTLKIRSTKLEDSAMYFCASSDPTYYNEQFFGPGTRLTVL.